The present T cell receptor beta chain was sequenced within a study of technical replicates of blood from a handful of donors. The CDR3 runs to 15 residues. CDR1 is LNHDA, CDR2 SQIVND, per germline (reference sequence). Trimming left V 7 bases short and J 8 bases short, with 21 bases between. TCRdb keeps only in-frame clones here, not all; method: immunoSEQ multiplex PCR. Altogether tens of thousands of clones are present, roughly 94% being singletons, with the ten largest covering 0.35% to 0.45%. The material sequenced was T cells isolated from PBMCs. This chain uses TRBV19 with TRBJ1-3, with a tentative D call TRBD1 (5 bases). The TCR originated in a human donor in good health. CDR3 sequence reads: CASIPSGQGPDTIYF. CDR3 bases: TGTGCCAGTATCCCCTCAGGGCAGGGCCCGGACACCATATATTTT.